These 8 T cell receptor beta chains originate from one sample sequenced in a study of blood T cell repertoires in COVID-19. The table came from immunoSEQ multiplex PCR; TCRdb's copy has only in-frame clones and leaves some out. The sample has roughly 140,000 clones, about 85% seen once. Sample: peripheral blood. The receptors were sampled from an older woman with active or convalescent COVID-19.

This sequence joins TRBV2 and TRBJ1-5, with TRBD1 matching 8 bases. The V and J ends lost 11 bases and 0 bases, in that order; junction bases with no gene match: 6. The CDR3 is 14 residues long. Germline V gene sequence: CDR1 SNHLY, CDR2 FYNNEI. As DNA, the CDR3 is TGTGCCTCCCGGGACAGGTCTAGCAATCAGCCCCAGCATTTT. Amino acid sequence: CASRDRSSNQPQHF.

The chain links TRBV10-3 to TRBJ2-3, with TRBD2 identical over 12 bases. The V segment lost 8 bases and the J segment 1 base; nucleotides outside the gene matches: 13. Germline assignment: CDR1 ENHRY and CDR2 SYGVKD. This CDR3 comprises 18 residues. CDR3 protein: CAIGKASGGAGGTDTQYF. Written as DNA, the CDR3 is TGTGCCATCGGAAAGGCTAGCGGGGGGGCAGGTGGCACAGATACGCAGTATTTT.

The CDR3 DNA follows: TGTGCCAGCAGAATCGACAGGGCTGGAAACACCATATATTTT. Translating gives CASRIDRAGNTIYF. The V gene is TRBV6-5, the J gene TRBJ1-3; TRBD1 matches 7 bases. Germline CDR1 and CDR2: MNHEY and SVGAGI. The CDR3 is made up of 14 amino acids. After removal of 6 bases from V and 2 bases from J, the junction contained 4 bases not matched to a gene.

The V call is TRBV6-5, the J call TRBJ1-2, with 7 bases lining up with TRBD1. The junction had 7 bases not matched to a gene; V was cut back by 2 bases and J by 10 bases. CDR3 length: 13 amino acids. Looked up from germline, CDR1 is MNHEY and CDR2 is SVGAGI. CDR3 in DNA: TGTGCCAGCAGTTACAGGGAAGGGGGCGCCTACACCTTC. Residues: CASSYREGGAYTF.

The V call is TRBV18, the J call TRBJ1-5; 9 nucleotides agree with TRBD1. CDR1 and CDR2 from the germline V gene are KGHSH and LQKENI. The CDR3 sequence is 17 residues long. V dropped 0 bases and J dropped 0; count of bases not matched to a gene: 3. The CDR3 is CASSPPGTGNSNQPQHF. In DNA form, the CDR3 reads TGTGCCAGCTCACCACCAGGGACAGGGAATAGCAATCAGCCCCAGCATTTT.

CDR3 region: CASSLPGNSYNSPLHF. DNA of the CDR3: TGTGCCAGCAGCTTACCAGGCAACTCCTATAATTCACCCCTCCACTTT. This sequence joins TRBV7-9 and TRBJ1-6; D unresolved. V was trimmed by 2 bases and J by 0 bases, leaving 8 bases between them. Germline-derived CDR1 and CDR2 are SEHNR and FQNEAQ (reference sequence). The CDR3 totals 16 residues.

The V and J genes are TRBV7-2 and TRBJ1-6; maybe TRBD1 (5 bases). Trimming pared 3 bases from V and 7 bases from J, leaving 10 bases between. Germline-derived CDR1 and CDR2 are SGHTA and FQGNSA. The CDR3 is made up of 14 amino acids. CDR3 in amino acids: CASSLTGLNSPLHF. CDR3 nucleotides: TGTGCCAGCAGCTTGACGGGACTCAATTCACCCCTCCACTTT.

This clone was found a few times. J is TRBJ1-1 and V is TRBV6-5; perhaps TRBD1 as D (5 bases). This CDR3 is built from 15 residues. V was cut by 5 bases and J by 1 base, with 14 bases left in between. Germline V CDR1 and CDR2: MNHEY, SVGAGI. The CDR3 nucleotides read TGTGCCAGCAGTCCCCTCGCGGGACGGAACACTGAAGCTTTCTTT. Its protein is CASSPLAGRNTEAFF.